This T cell receptor (delta chain) stems from a study of gammadelta T cells in human blood. Within the sample, this clone is large (0.1 to 1%). Its antigen remains unknown. Other DNA sequences in the sample encode the same CDR3. Regarding the study as a whole: Polyclonal expansion of innate γδ T cells after birth appeared microbially driven.

TCRdb reanalyzed the RT-PCR reads using CATT. Here the sample spans around 750 delta-chain clones, approximately 23% being singletons. The CDR3 is 17 residues long. Germline loops: CDR1 GEAIGNYY, CDR2 EKD. J lost 5 bases, V lost 2 bases, and 3 bases had no gene match. The chain recombines TRDV2 with TRDJ3; TRDD3 aligns across 12 bases. The sequenced sample consisted of Vgamma9Vdelta2 gamma-delta T cells from fetal blood. The receptor's source is a human fetus. This CDR3 reads CACDNTGGYRDTRQMFF. For the CDR3, the DNA is TGTGCCTGTGACAATACTGGGGGATACCGGGACACCCGACAGATGTTTTTC.